Presented here are 6 T cell receptor beta chains from one specimen sequenced in a study of response to subunit inactivated influenza vaccine. Using its own MiXCR run on the RT-PCR reads, TCRdb lists one record per CDR3 protein. The profile shows hundreds of thousands of distinct CDR3 sequences, roughly 10% of them singletons. The sample here was PBMCs from blood, taken on the day of vaccination. These receptors originate from a man aged 45-65 years who received an inactivated influenza vaccine.

This clonotype was counted only a few times. The chain combines TRBV27 with TRBJ2-1, with D uncertain. Per the germline V gene, CDR1 is MNHEY and CDR2 is SMNVEV (reference sequence). This CDR3 is built from 15 residues. Trimming removed 3 bases from V and 1 base from J, with 10 bases in between. This CDR3 reads CASSFDGPSYNEQFF. CDR3 coding DNA: TGTGCCAGCAGTTTCGACGGCCCTTCCTACAATGAGCAGTTCTTC.

This clonotype has just a few counts. The chain is built from TRBV24-1 and TRBJ2-2, with TRBD1 as a possible D gene (6 bases). This CDR3 has 13 amino acids. CDR1 KGHDR and CDR2 SFDVKD come from the germline V gene. The germline V and J ends were trimmed by 7 bases and 4 bases, with 9 bases remaining between them. The DNA for the CDR3 is TGTGCCACCAGGCAGGGGTCCACCGGGGAGCTGTTTTTT. It encodes CATRQGSTGELFF.

As DNA, the CDR3 is TGCGCCAGCAGCCAAGATCGTAGGGTGGGTCTAGCCAAAAACATTCAGTACTTC. As protein: CASSQDRRVGLAKNIQYF. The rearrangement joins TRBV4-1 to TRBJ2-4; D gene uncertain. The CDR3 runs 18 residues. V lost 0 bases to trimming and J lost 0 bases, with 15 bases between them. CDR1 is MGHRA, CDR2 YSYEKL, per germline.

In its sample, this clonotype was seen a few times. The CDR3 here is CASSSGTADTLHF. The DNA of the CDR3 is TGTGCCAGCAGCTCCGGGACCGCGGACACCCTCCACTTT. The gene calls are TRBV7-9 and TRBJ1-6; perhaps TRBD1 as D (5 bases). This CDR3 is 13 amino acids long. V gave up 4 bases and J gave up 14 bases, with 15 bases separating them. From germline, CDR1 is SEHNR and CDR2 FQNEAQ (reference sequence). Complete variable domain (other parts from reference TRBV7-9 and TRBJ1-6): DTGVSQNPRHKITKRGQNVTFRCDPISEHNRLYWYRQTLGQGPEFLTYFQNEAQLEKSRLLSDRFSAERPKGSFSTLEIQRTEQGDSAMYLCASSSGTADTLHFGNGTRLTVT.

This clonotype has just a few counts. The V and J genes are TRBV10-3 and TRBJ2-2, with 10 bases fitting TRBD2. The ends lost 8 bases at V and 1 base at J; junction bases unmatched: 7. Germline V lookup: CDR1 ENHRY, CDR2 SYGVKD. The CDR3 contains 16 residues. CDR3 sequence (DNA): TGTGCCATCGAGCGGACTAGCGGATTGAACACCGGGGAGCTGTTTTTT. It is translated as CAIERTSGLNTGELFF.

This clonotype has only a few counts. This chain joins TRBV27 and TRBJ2-1, with a tentative D call TRBD2 (6 bases). The V end lost 5 bases, the J end lost 0 bases, and 17 bases lay between the germline ends. The CDR3 covers 17 residues. Germline CDR1 is MNHEY and CDR2 is SMNVEV (reference sequence). The CDR3 DNA is TGTGCCAGCAGTCGCGCCCGCATAGCGGACTCCTACAATGAGCAGTTCTTC. Amino acid sequence: CASSRARIADSYNEQFF.